These 8 T cell receptor beta chains came from one sample sequenced in a study of T cell clonality in common variable immunodeficiency. Whole-study results and caveats: Reportedly, TCR beta sequences from common variable immunodeficiency showed fewer deletions and N-nucleotide insertions.

These receptors lack a known antigen. The method was immunoSEQ multiplex PCR; TCRdb's version includes in-frame clones alone and lacks a portion of them. Listed for the sample are over 30,000 clones, none seen a single time. The sample was peripheral blood mononuclear cells. The receptor set was obtained from a human donor with common variable immunodeficiency.

In this sample, this clone turned up many times. CDR3 sequence reads: CASSLDAGGSTDTQYF. CDR3 DNA (partial): TGTGCCAGCAGCTTAGACGCGGGAGGTAGCACAGATACG. The chain joins TRBV5-4 to TRBJ2-3; 8 nucleotides match TRBD2. With the read ending 3 residues before the CDR3 end, the germline J gene is used to fill in that end. Germline values: CDR1 SGHNT, CDR2 YYREEE (reference sequence). This CDR3 is 16 amino acids long. V trimming: 2 bases; J trimming: 0 bases; junction bases outside the gene matches: 5.

This clone came up a few times. The CDR3 bases that were read are TGTGCCAGCACAAAACAGGGGAACACCGGGGAG. It is translated as CASTKQGNTGE. The full CDR3 sequence reads CASTKQGNTGELFF. The V and J genes are TRBV11-2 and TRBJ2-2; D might be TRBD1 (6 bases). Coverage ceases 3 residues before the CDR3 finishes, and the germline J gene fills in the end. Deletions cut 7 bases from V and 1 base from J, with 10 bases between. The germline V gene encodes CDR1 SGHAT and CDR2 FQNNGV. There are 14 residues in the CDR3.

The table lists this clone with many counts. The missing CDR3 end, 3 residues past where the read stops, is filled in from the germline J gene. V is TRBV12-3 or TRBV12-4 and J is TRBJ2-3; maybe TRBD1 (5 bases). The CDR3 sequence is 12 residues long. V shed 6 bases and J shed 4 bases, with 8 bases lying between them. The CDR3 spells CASRAGSDTQYF. The part of the CDR3 DNA that was read is TGTGCCAGCAGGGCAGGGTCAGATACG.

In its sample, this clone ranks as medium-sized (0.01 to 0.1%). The observed sequence ends 3 residues before the CDR3 terminus, with the missing tail filled in from the germline J gene. The J gene is TRBJ1-5, the V gene TRBV11-3; D unclear. Trimming took off 0 bases at V and 5 bases at J, with 5 bases between the two ends. There are 13 residues in the CDR3. In germline, CDR1 is SGHNT, CDR2 YENEEA. The covered CDR3 bases are TGTGCCAGCAGCTTAGATCTCCATCAGCCC. This gives the protein CASSLDLHQP. The CDR3 as a whole reads CASSLDLHQPQHF.

This clone was seen more than once but under ten times. The CDR3 goes on 3 residues after the read ends, and that part is filled in from the germline J gene. The chain joins TRBV6-2 or TRBV6-3 to TRBJ1-4; the D gene is possibly TRBD1 (5 bases). Germline V lookup: CDR1 MNHEY, CDR2 SVGEGT. The CDR3 spans 12 residues. V was shortened by 10 bases and J by 7 bases, with 13 bases between the two germline ends. The CDR3 region is CAIAGKGEKLFF. The sequenced part of the CDR3 DNA is TGTGCCATCGCAGGGAAGGGTGAAAAA.

Many counts were recorded for this clone. The read ends 3 residues shy of where the CDR3 ends; the end is completed using the germline J gene. The chain has TRBV12-3 or TRBV12-4 and TRBJ2-2, with TRBD2 as a possible D gene (6 bases). The CDR3 extends over 15 amino acids. The V and J ends lost 8 bases and 4 bases respectively, with 17 bases between them. The CDR3 sequence: CASFSRDSSTGELFF. The sequenced part of the CDR3 DNA is TGTGCCAGCTTCTCTCGGGACTCGTCCACCGGGGAG.

In its sample, this clone was seen a few times. The CDR3 extends 3 residues past the end of the read, so its final part is completed from the germline J gene. The V and J genes are TRBV7-6 and TRBJ1-1, with D maybe TRBD1 (6 bases). CDR1 and CDR2 (germline): SGHVS, FNYEAQ. The CDR3 consists of 12 residues. The CDR3 region is CASSLGGQKAFF. Partial CDR3 DNA: TGTGCCAGCAGCTTAGGCGGACAGAAA.

On this clone: The CDR3 is cut off 3 residues early in the read; its end comes from the germline J gene. The chain combines TRBV5-1 with TRBJ2-1, with 13 nucleotides matching TRBD2. Trimming at V came to 6 bases and at J to 6 bases, leaving 9 bases not matched to a gene. The CDR3 is made up of 16 amino acids. Germline-derived CDR1 and CDR2 are SGHRS and YFSETQ. CDR3 in amino acids: CASIEGRTSGSNEQFF. CDR3 DNA, as far as it was read: TGCGCCAGCATTGAGGGAAGGACTAGCGGGAGCAATGAG.